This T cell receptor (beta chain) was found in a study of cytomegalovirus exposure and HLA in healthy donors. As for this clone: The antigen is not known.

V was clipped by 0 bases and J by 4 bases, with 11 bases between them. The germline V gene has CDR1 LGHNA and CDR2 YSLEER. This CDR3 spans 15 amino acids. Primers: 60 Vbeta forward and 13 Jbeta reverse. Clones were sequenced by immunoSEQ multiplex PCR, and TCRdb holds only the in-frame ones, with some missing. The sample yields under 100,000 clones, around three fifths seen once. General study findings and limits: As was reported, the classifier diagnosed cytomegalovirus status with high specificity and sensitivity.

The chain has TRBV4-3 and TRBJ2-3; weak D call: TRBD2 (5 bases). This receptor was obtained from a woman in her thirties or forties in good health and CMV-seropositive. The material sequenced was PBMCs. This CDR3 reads CASSQDRDWSDTQYF. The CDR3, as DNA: TGCGCCAGCAGCCAAGATCGGGATTGGTCAGATACGCAGTATTTT.